This passage covers 21 T cell receptor beta chains from one sample sequenced in a study of patients and donors after allogeneic stem cell transplantation (dated by TCRdb to 2019 to 2021). The library was generated by RT-PCR. Sequencing used a NextSeq 550. Using fastp trimming at Q25 and MiXCR clonotype assembly, TCRdb reanalyzed the public sequencing data and kept in-frame beta chains. Each CDR3 protein appears once, grouped with its most common genes and DNA. In this sample the table shows about 960,000 distinct CDR3 sequences, roughly 17% of which occur a single time. The ten largest make up roughly 6% of the sample. Sequencing was performed on blood, either unsorted or a sorted T cell fraction (not recorded which). The receptors originated from a human donor who was either an allogeneic HSCT recipient or a stem cell or donor lymphocyte infusion donor (not recorded which). It is not recorded whose cells these are; they may come from a transplant donor.

The count of this clonotype is one. The J gene is TRBJ1-2, the V gene TRBV7-2, with D perhaps matching TRBD1 (6 bases). Trimming cost V 3 bases and J 0 bases, with 11 bases left between them. The CDR3 contains 15 residues. Germline V lookup: CDR1 SGHTA, CDR2 FQGNSA. CDR3 amino acids: CASSLGHKPNYGYTF. The CDR3 nucleotides are TGTGCCAGCAGCTTGGGACATAAACCTAACTATGGCTACACCTTC.

This clonotype has only a few counts. The genes are TRBV20-1 and TRBJ2-7; the match to TRBD1 covers 10 bases. V lost 6 bases and J lost 6; bases outside the gene matches: 11. The CDR3 is 14 residues long. Per the germline V gene, CDR1 is DFQATT and CDR2 is SNEGSKA (reference sequence). The CDR3 is CSAIEPGQGFEQYF. The DNA for the CDR3 is TGCAGTGCAATAGAACCGGGACAGGGGTTCGAGCAGTACTTC.

The chain uses TRBV7-8 and TRBJ2-5; no clear D gene. CDR1 SGHVS and CDR2 FQNEAQ come from the germline V gene. The CDR3 is made up of 17 amino acids. The V end lost 2 bases, the J end lost 4 bases, and 20 bases lay between the germline ends. CDR3 DNA sequence: TGTGCCAGCAGCTTAAATTGGGCGGTGCCCTTCCGAGAGACCCAGTACTTC. Its protein product is CASSLNWAVPFRETQYF.

In this sample, this clonotype turned up a few times. V usage is TRBV12-3 or TRBV12-4 and J usage is TRBJ1-2; maybe TRBD1 (6 bases). The CDR3 has 12 residues. Trimming took off 7 bases at V and 4 bases at J, with 10 bases between the two ends. This chain's CDR3 is CASTRGAYGYTF. CDR3 nucleotides: TGTGCCAGCACAAGGGGGGCCTATGGCTACACCTTC.

This clonotype has only a few counts. The CDR3 DNA is TGTGCCAGTAGCATGAGGGGGGGGACTGGGGCCAACGTCCTGACTTTC. Protein sequence: CASSMRGGTGANVLTF. The gene calls are TRBV19 and TRBJ2-6; TRBD2 is a possible D gene (7 bases). CDR1 and CDR2 from the germline V gene are LNHDA and SQIVND (reference sequence). The CDR3 totals 16 residues. V was pared by 6 bases and J by 2 bases, with 14 bases between.

This clonotype was counted between two and nine times. The chain recombines TRBV9 with TRBJ2-7; 9 bases fit TRBD1. The germline V gene has CDR1 SGDLS and CDR2 YYNGEE. The CDR3 runs to 15 residues. Trimming removed 2 bases from V and 2 bases from J; junction bases left unmatched: 5. The CDR3 spells CASSVGRTGAYEQYF. The CDR3 DNA sequence: TGTGCCAGCAGCGTGGGGCGGACAGGGGCCTACGAGCAGTACTTC.

The rearrangement links TRBV19 to TRBJ1-4; 8 positions match TRBD1. The V segment lost 5 bases and the J segment 4 bases; nucleotides outside the gene matches: 9. This CDR3 spans 16 amino acids. Germline lookup yields CDR1 LNHDA and CDR2 SQIVND (reference sequence). As DNA, the CDR3 is TGTGCCAGTAGTGGGGGGACAGGAGGACTTAATGAAAAACTGTTTTTT. Translated, it gives CASSGGTGGLNEKLFF.

This clonotype was seen a few times. The chain uses TRBV5-6 and TRBJ2-3; tentatively, D is TRBD2 (6 bases). Looked up from germline, CDR1 is SGHDT and CDR2 is YYEEEE. The V gene lost 2 bases and the J gene lost 6 bases, with 19 bases spanning the gap. This CDR3 spans 16 amino acids. CDR3 amino acids: CASSFRGIGNFDTQYF. In nucleotides, the CDR3 is TGTGCCAGCAGCTTCCGGGGGATAGGGAATTTTGATACGCAGTATTTT.

The rearrangement links TRBV20-1 to TRBJ1-6; D gene unclear. This CDR3 contains 12 residues. Germline V gene data show CDR1 as DFQATT and CDR2 as SNEGSKA (reference sequence). Trimming stripped 0 bases from V and 7 bases from J, with 4 bases between. CDR3 residues: CSARDLNSPLHF. CDR3 sequence (DNA): TGCAGTGCTAGAGACTTAAATTCACCCCTCCACTTT.

The chain links TRBV18 to TRBJ2-5; D is perhaps TRBD1 (6 bases). Trimming removed 0 bases at V and 5 bases at J, with 10 bases between. This CDR3 has 14 amino acids. Germline loops: CDR1 KGHSH, CDR2 LQKENI. In nucleotides, the CDR3 is TGTGCCAGCTCACCACCCGGACAGAGGGAGACCCAGTACTTC. Translating gives CASSPPGQRETQYF. Complete variable domain (other parts from reference TRBV18 and TRBJ2-5): NAGVMQNPRHLVRRRGQEARLRCSPMKGHSHVYWYRQLPEEGLKFMVYLQKENIIDESGMPKERFSAEFPKEGPSILRIQQVVRGDSAAYFCASSPPGQRETQYFGPGTRLLVL.

CDR3 region: CSARVGTGSEKLFF. As DNA, the CDR3 is TGCAGTGCTAGAGTTGGGACAGGTAGTGAAAAACTGTTTTTT. The V call is TRBV20-1, the J call TRBJ1-4, with 8 bases that match TRBD1. The V gene's germline CDR1 is DFQATT and CDR2 SNEGSKA (reference sequence). J gave up 7 bases and V 1 base, and 5 bases lay outside the gene matches. This CDR3 spans 14 amino acids.

The V call is TRBV12-3 or TRBV12-4, the J call TRBJ1-2; D is ambiguous. This CDR3 has 13 residues. The V end was cut by 10 bases, the J end by 5 bases, with 17 bases between. In DNA form, the CDR3 reads TGTGCCACCAGACACTTCCCTGGTTATGGCTACACCTTC. This gives the protein CATRHFPGYGYTF.

This clonotype was recorded a few times. V is TRBV2 and J is TRBJ2-3; 12 bases match TRBD2. CDR1 and CDR2 from the germline V gene are SNHLY and FYNNEI. V lost 6 bases, J lost 0 bases, and 13 bases stayed unmatched. The CDR3 totals 19 residues. The CDR3 spells CASRVSGLAGSSSTDTQYF. The CDR3 DNA follows: TGTGCCAGCAGAGTATCAGGACTAGCGGGGAGTAGTAGCACAGATACGCAGTATTTT.

The rearrangement links TRBV7-2 to TRBJ2-1, with D possibly being TRBD2 (6 bases). Trimming shortened V by 2 bases and J by 6 bases, and 20 bases separated the two germline ends. Looked up from germline, CDR1 is SGHTA and CDR2 is FQGNSA. The length of the CDR3 is 17 residues. The CDR3 nucleotides are TGTGCCAGCAGCTTAATACTTTCGGCAGGGAGGTCCAATGAGCAGTTCTTC. It encodes CASSLILSAGRSNEQFF.

The chain has TRBV21-1 and TRBJ2-2; no check of the table's D call, TRBD1, against the DNA was made. TRBV21-1 is listed as a pseudogene. This CDR3 is 17 amino acids long. Written as DNA, the CDR3 is TGTGCCAGCAGCAAAGTATGGACACCTCTCAGCACCGGGGAGCTGTTTTTT. This gives the protein CASSKVWTPLSTGELFF.

The chain employs TRBV27 and TRBJ1-2, with D hard to call. V was pared by 5 bases and J by 3 bases, with 13 bases between. This CDR3 has 14 amino acids. Germline CDR1 and CDR2: MNHEY and SMNVEV (reference sequence). The CDR3 sequence is CASSPRPVDYGYTF. In DNA form, the CDR3 reads TGTGCCAGCAGTCCACGACCGGTAGACTATGGCTACACCTTC.

The CDR3 nucleotides are TGTGCCATCAGTGAGGCAGAGTACGAGCAGTACTTC. Protein product: CAISEAEYEQYF. The rearrangement links TRBV10-3 to TRBJ2-7; D is unresolved. Germline CDR1 ENHRY, CDR2 SYGVKD. V shed 2 bases and J shed 4 bases, with 6 bases lying between them. There are 12 residues in the CDR3.

This clonotype was seen at least ten times. The J gene is TRBJ2-7, the V gene TRBV12-3 or TRBV12-4; D is perhaps TRBD1 or TRBD2 (6 bases each). The CDR3 length is 15 residues. With 2 bases removed from V and 1 base from J, the gap between germline ends came to 12 bases. CDR3 bases: TGTGCCAGCAGTTTAAAAGGGGGGATTTCCTACGAGCAGTACTTC. This sequence encodes CASSLKGGISYEQYF.

In this sample, this clonotype turned up a few times. The chain is built from TRBV27 and TRBJ2-1, with 9 positions matching TRBD2. Per the germline V gene, CDR1 is MNHEY and CDR2 is SMNVEV (reference sequence). V dropped 5 bases and J dropped 3; count of bases not matched to a gene: 11. The CDR3 totals 17 residues. The CDR3 sequence is CASSPRASGIIYNEQFF. The CDR3 DNA sequence: TGTGCCAGCAGTCCCCGGGCTAGCGGGATAATCTACAATGAGCAGTTCTTC.

The V gene is TRBV6-5, the J gene TRBJ2-5; weak D call: TRBD2 (5 bases). This CDR3 is 14 amino acids long. Trimming removed 2 bases from V and 4 bases from J, with 11 bases in between. Germline loops: CDR1 MNHEY, CDR2 SVGAGI. The CDR3 nucleotides are TGTGCCAGCAGTTACCGAGAGGGATTAGAGACCCAGTACTTC. This gives the protein CASSYREGLETQYF.

This clonotype occurred many times. The V gene is TRBV7-2, the J gene TRBJ2-2; no firm D call. Trimming shortened V by 6 bases and J by 7 bases, and 12 bases separated the two germline ends. The CDR3 is 13 residues long. The germline gives CDR1 SGHTA, CDR2 FQGNSA. CDR3 protein: CASSLRVGGELFF. The CDR3 coding sequence is TGTGCCAGCAGTTTACGGGTGGGCGGGGAGCTGTTTTTT.